The following is a TCR beta chain sequence with its context. Data came from immunoSEQ multiplex PCR; TCRdb stores just in-frame clones and leaves some out. The data contain some 180,000 clones, roughly 90% of them seen just once; the ten biggest clones take up 5.5% to 7.5%. This record belongs to a study of blood T cell repertoires in COVID-19. CDR3 length equals 11 residues. Trimming removed 4 bases at V and 4 bases at J, with 4 bases between. The germline CDR1 and CDR2 sequences are MDHEN and SYDVKM. This clonotype originated in a man aged 35 to 55 with acute or convalescent COVID-19. The chain employs TRBV28 and TRBJ1-1; D unclear. Sequenced: peripheral blood. CDR3 protein: CASSSLTEAFF. For the CDR3, the DNA is TGTGCCAGCAGTTCACTCACTGAAGCTTTCTTT.